This T cell receptor beta chain was sequenced during a study of T cell clonotyping in hematopoietic cell transplantation. General study findings and limits: Higher Inverse Simpson Index values in graft donor and pretransplant recipient predicted broader posttransplant TCR diversity.

Method: immunoSEQ multiplex PCR; TCRdb's copy keeps in-frame clones and lacks some. The profile covers approximately 17,000 clones, with 70% to 75% appearing a single time and approximately 9% taken by the ten largest. Notes on this clone: Its target is not known.

The receptor comes from a woman aged 60-75 years in good health. Some clones in this sample may be carry-over from other donors' samples. Sequenced: peripheral blood mononuclear cells.

DNA for the CDR3: TGTGCCAGCAGTTACTCCCCAAGGGCTACAGGCTACACCTTC. This sequence encodes CASSYSPRATGYTF. The chain is built from TRBV6-5 and TRBJ1-2; no definite D call. This CDR3 is 14 amino acids long. Trimming cost V 0 bases and J 8 bases, with 13 bases left between them. Germline V gene lookup returns CDR1 MNHEY and CDR2 SVGAGI.